Below, one TCR beta chain is given with its context. Antigen specificity is unknown. The source of the sample is a study of radiotherapy plus CTLA-4 blockade in lung cancer. Findings and limits, study-wide: Clones of tumor-derived TCRs expanded in blood after radiotherapy plus ipilimumab.

Method: immunoSEQ multiplex PCR; TCRdb's copy keeps in-frame clones and lacks some. In the table there are 120,000 or so clones, nearly 80% of which are singletons. Chemo-refractory metastatic non-small-cell lung cancer patients underwent focal radiation alongside CTLA-4 blockade with ipilimumab. The origin of this receptor is a human donor with non-small cell lung cancer who had a partial response to radiotherapy plus ipilimumab. The material was peripheral blood, obtained from a patient treated with radiotherapy plus ipilimumab.

The CDR3 region has the DNA TGTGCCAGCAGTTCTTTAGCGGGAGGGCCAGAGGAGCAGTACTTC. It encodes CASSSLAGGPEEQYF. This chain uses TRBV28 with TRBJ2-7; 11 bases line up with TRBD2. The CDR3 runs to 15 residues. Germline CDR1 reads MDHEN; CDR2 reads SYDVKM. Trimming cost V 4 bases and J 7 bases; bases outside gene matches: 9.